This T cell receptor beta chain was captured by sequencing in a study of blood T cell repertoires in COVID-19. For the study at large: T cells, B-cell-depleted T cells, or PBMCs provided the cDNA or gDNA that served as material.

The CDR3 loop spans 15 amino acids. In germline, CDR1 is SGHRS, CDR2 YFSETQ. Trimming took 2 bases from V and 4 from J; bases not matched to a gene: 6. The protocol was immunoSEQ multiplex PCR, while the TCRdb copy is restricted to in-frame clones and leaves out a portion. There are roughly 300,000 clones in the sample; about 90% occur only once, and under 7.5% lies in the top ten. The chain joins TRBV5-1 to TRBJ2-1, with 7 bases identical to TRBD2. The sample taken for sequencing was peripheral blood. The TCR comes from a man younger than 35 who had recovered from COVID-19. CDR3 in amino acids: CASSLEGGPYNEQFF. DNA for the CDR3: TGCGCCAGCAGCTTAGAGGGAGGGCCGTACAATGAGCAGTTCTTC.